This T cell receptor (beta chain) was sequenced for a study of blood T cell repertoires in COVID-19. Study at large: COVID-19 samples collected from the United States, Italy and Spain covered acute and convalescent phases. Sources were T cells, B-cell-depleted T cells, or PBMCs; the material itself was cDNA or gDNA.

The table came from immunoSEQ multiplex PCR; TCRdb's copy has only in-frame clones and leaves some out. Of approximately 73,000 clones in the sample, around nine tenths are singletons; the top ten hold around 1.9%. CDR1 MNHEY and CDR2 SMNVEV come from the germline V gene (reference sequence). The length of the CDR3 is 13 residues. V lost 3 bases, J lost 5 bases, and 8 bases lay in between. This receptor was taken from a woman between 55 and 75 years old with acute or convalescent COVID-19. The V call is TRBV27, the J call TRBJ2-1; D is ambiguous. Sequenced: peripheral blood. The DNA of the CDR3 is TGTGCCAGCAGTTTTGTCGGAGACAATGAGCAGTTCTTC. It codes for CASSFVGDNEQFF.